These 19 T cell receptor beta chains were all obtained from the same sample, sequenced in a study of T cells in Graves' hyperthyroidism and ophthalmopathy. Amplification of TCR beta CDR3 regions was performed using RNA transcripts as template. The study used the HTBI primer set for a first-round RT-PCR of the TCR CDR3. Each CDR3 protein is one row after TCRdb ran MiXCR on the multiplex PCR reads. The sample lists some 180,000 distinct CDR3 sequences; around 15% were seen once. Sequencing was done on a sample of blood. These receptors originate from a woman in her forties or fifties with Graves' hyperthyroidism.

Many counts were recorded for this clonotype. This clone may be a read error of a much larger clone one base away. V and J are TRBV2 and TRBJ2-5; D is unclear. The CDR3 is 11 amino acids. The germline CDR1 and CDR2 sequences are SNHLY and FYNNEI. The CDR3 protein is CASRLQGTQYF. The CDR3, as DNA: TGTGCCAGCAGGCTACAAGGGACCCAGTACTTC.

This clonotype was observed at least ten times. This chain uses TRBV7-9 with TRBJ1-4; no clear D. CDR3 length equals 15 residues. The V gene lost 5 bases and the J gene lost 4 bases, with 14 bases spanning the gap. Germline V gene lookup returns CDR1 SEHNR and CDR2 FQNEAQ (reference sequence). The CDR3 nucleotides read TGTGCCAGCAGCCTAGTCCTTAATCATAATGAAAAACTGTTTTTT. As protein: CASSLVLNHNEKLFF.

The sample holds many counts of this clonotype. The V gene is TRBV6-1, the J gene TRBJ2-6; D is possibly TRBD1 (6 bases). Germline V CDR1 and CDR2: MNHNS, SASEGT. The ends were cut back, 6 bases at V and 4 bases at J, with 13 bases in the middle. The CDR3 runs to 15 residues. The CDR3 sequence: CASRRQAVGANVLTF. In DNA form, the CDR3 reads TGTGCCAGCAGGCGACAGGCGGTCGGGGCCAACGTCCTGACTTTC.

This clonotype came up many times. This rearrangement joins TRBV24-1 to TRBJ2-1; D might be TRBD2 (6 bases). Per the germline V gene, CDR1 is KGHDR and CDR2 is SFDVKD. The CDR3 consists of 15 residues. Deletions cut 4 bases from V and 9 bases from J, with 18 bases between. This chain's CDR3 is CATSDPTAASAEQFF. DNA of the CDR3: TGTGCCACCAGTGACCCCACCGCTGCTAGCGCTGAGCAGTTCTTC.

The sample holds many counts of this clonotype. The genes are TRBV5-1 and TRBJ2-7; D is uncertain. Trimming cost V 5 bases and J 9 bases, with 9 bases left between them. The germline gives CDR1 SGHRS, CDR2 YFSETQ. The CDR3 loop spans 10 amino acids. The CDR3 spells CASRGKGQYF. The DNA for the CDR3 is TGCGCCAGCAGAGGGAAGGGGCAGTACTTC.

This clonotype was detected ten times or more. The J gene is TRBJ1-1, the V gene TRBV7-9, with D hard to call. CDR1 and CDR2 (germline): SEHNR, FQNEAQ (reference sequence). The CDR3 sequence is 14 residues long. Deletions cut 1 base from V and 4 bases from J, with 10 bases between. CDR3 in DNA: TGTGCCAGCAGCTTAGAGTCGAAAATCACTGAAGCTTTCTTT. Encoded protein: CASSLESKITEAFF. Variable domain in full (rest from reference TRBV7-9 and TRBJ1-1): DTGVSQNPRHKITKRGQNVTFRCDPISEHNRLYWYRQTLGQGPEFLTYFQNEAQLEKSRLLSDRFSAERPKGSFSTLEIQRTEQGDSAMYLCASSLESKITEAFFGQGTRLTVV.

This clonotype was seen many times. V and J are TRBV28 and TRBJ2-2; 9 nucleotides align to TRBD1. Germline-derived CDR1 and CDR2 are MDHEN and SYDVKM. V shed 10 bases and J 5 bases; nucleotides not matched to a gene: 8. This CDR3 has 14 residues. The CDR3 sequence is CATLRQGGTGELFF. The CDR3 DNA reads as TGTGCCACCCTAAGACAGGGGGGTACCGGGGAGCTGTTTTTT.

There are many counts of this clonotype. This chain uses TRBV19 with TRBJ1-5; D ambiguous. The V end was cut by 7 bases, the J end by 6 bases, with 19 bases between. Germline loops: CDR1 LNHDA, CDR2 SQIVND (reference sequence). The CDR3 has 15 residues. The CDR3 loop reads CASTPRQVDGQPQHF. CDR3 nucleotide sequence: TGTGCCAGTACCCCCCGGCAGGTCGACGGTCAGCCCCAGCATTTT.

This clonotype has a count of ten or more. The chain carries TRBV29-1 and TRBJ1-1; weak D call: TRBD1 (5 bases). The germline V gene has CDR1 SQVTM and CDR2 ANQGSEA. Trimming removed 1 base at V and 10 bases at J, with 13 bases between. This CDR3 has 12 residues. The chain's CDR3 is CSVEGGSGAAFF. CDR3 coding DNA: TGCAGCGTTGAAGGGGGGTCCGGGGCAGCTTTCTTT.

The rearrangement joins TRBV4-1 to TRBJ1-1, with D hard to call. Trimming shortened V by 2 bases and J by 0 bases, and 7 bases separated the two germline ends. Germline V lookup: CDR1 MGHRA, CDR2 YSYEKL. The CDR3 sequence is 14 residues long. This CDR3 is CASSQSAVNTEAFF. The CDR3 DNA is TGCGCCAGCAGCCAAAGCGCAGTGAACACTGAAGCTTTCTTT.

Ten or more counts support this clonotype. V usage is TRBV12-3 or TRBV12-4 and J usage is TRBJ2-7, with a weak D call TRBD1 (5 bases). V lost 3 bases to trimming and J lost 3 bases, with 12 bases between them. This CDR3 contains 14 residues. The CDR3 DNA sequence: TGTGCCAGCAGTTTGGGGCAGGGTTTCTACGAGCAGTACTTC. This gives the protein CASSLGQGFYEQYF.

In this sample, this clonotype turned up a few times. Possible read error: a much larger clone is one base away. The V gene is TRBV27, the J gene TRBJ1-2; D may be TRBD1 (5 bases). Germline V gene data show CDR1 as MNHEY and CDR2 as SMNVEV (reference sequence). The CDR3 spans 13 residues. V was pared by 8 bases and J by 0 bases, with 10 bases between. CDR3 nucleotide sequence: TGTGCCAGCGGGGCAGGTCCTAACTATGGCTACACCTTC. Protein: CASGAGPNYGYTF.

This clonotype has a count of ten or more. The rearrangement uses TRBV19 and TRBJ1-1; 9 bases align to TRBD1. The CDR3 runs 14 residues. CDR1 and CDR2 from the germline V gene are LNHDA and SQIVND (reference sequence). With 4 bases clipped from V and 9 bases from J, the junction kept 9 bases outside the gene matches. The CDR3 bases are TGTGCCAGTAGTACACCGGGACAGGGTGCCAAAGCTTTCTTT. Protein product: CASSTPGQGAKAFF. Looking up the rest from reference TRBV19 and TRBJ1-1 gives the full variable domain: DGGITQSPKYLFRKEGQNVTLSCEQNLNHDAMYWYRQDPGQGLRLIYYSQIVNDFQKGDIAEGYSVSREKKESFPLTVTSAQKNPTAFYLCASSTPGQGAKAFFGQGTRLTVV.

This clonotype was seen ten or more times. The V gene is TRBV9, the J gene TRBJ2-7; D is uncertain. V was shortened by 4 bases and J by 7 bases, with 15 bases between the two germline ends. The CDR3 is made up of 13 amino acids. Germline CDR1 is SGDLS and CDR2 is YYNGEE. CDR3 loop: CASSPPRPHEQYF. The CDR3 DNA follows: TGTGCCAGCAGCCCCCCCCGGCCTCATGAGCAGTACTTC.

This clonotype was counted only a few times. J is TRBJ1-5 and V is TRBV5-6; TRBD1 matches 9 bases. CDR3 size: 20 residues. The germline V gene has CDR1 SGHDT and CDR2 YYEEEE. Trimming removed 2 bases from V and 5 bases from J; junction bases left unmatched: 20. The CDR3 here is CASSFREGKALDRGYQPQHF. DNA for the CDR3: TGTGCCAGCAGCTTTCGCGAGGGAAAGGCTTTGGACAGGGGTTATCAGCCCCAGCATTTT.

This clonotype was seen only a few times. The genes are TRBV9 and TRBJ2-5; D gene unclear. This CDR3 is built from 13 residues. The germline gives CDR1 SGDLS, CDR2 YYNGEE. V was shortened by 0 bases and J by 4 bases, with 7 bases between the two germline ends. CDR3 sequence (DNA): TGTGCCAGCAGCGTAGACCACTCAGAGACCCAGTACTTC. Translated: CASSVDHSETQYF.

The CDR3 loop reads CASRLGGVAEAFF. The CDR3 DNA is TGTGCCAGCAGACTTGGCGGAGTCGCTGAAGCTTTCTTT. This chain connects TRBV6-2 or TRBV6-3 to TRBJ1-1, with D unresolved. Germline V gene lookup returns CDR1 MNHEY and CDR2 SVGEGT. This CDR3 is 13 amino acids long. V shed 6 bases and J shed 6 bases, with 14 bases lying between them.

This clonotype showed up many times. V gene TRBV6-1 combines with J gene TRBJ2-7, with 7 bases fitting TRBD2. Germline CDR1 is MNHNS and CDR2 is SASEGT. CDR3 size: 16 residues. V lost 0 bases, J lost 2 bases, and 7 bases stayed unmatched. The CDR3 is CASSEALRGETYEQYF. CDR3 DNA sequence: TGTGCCAGCAGTGAAGCGCTTCGGGGGGAGACCTACGAGCAGTACTTC.

This clonotype was counted ten times or more. CDR3 bases: TGTGCCAGCAGCCCGGGCCTCCATAATTCACCCCTCCACTTT. Protein product: CASSPGLHNSPLHF. The J gene is TRBJ1-6, the V gene TRBV7-2; no firm D call. The V gene lost 5 bases and the J gene lost 5 bases, with 10 bases spanning the gap. Germline V lookup: CDR1 SGHTA, CDR2 FQGNSA. This CDR3 spans 14 amino acids.